This T cell receptor beta chain is drawn from a study of OX40 agonist ivuxolimab in advanced cancers. Turning to the overall study: Ivuxolimab was a fully human IgG2 agonistic monoclonal antibody targeting the costimulatory receptor OX40 (CD134). Among the roughly 52 dose-escalation patients, about 20 had hepatocellular carcinoma, roughly 15 melanoma, 9 renal cell carcinoma and 9 head and neck cancer. In the dose-escalation cohort, 82.7% of patients were male, and the mean age was approximately 55 years, with a range of roughly 23 to 85. Prior anti-PD-1, anti-PD-L1 or anti-CTLA-4 therapy was permitted, and 30% to 50% of dose-escalation patients had received checkpoint inhibitors. The paper reports the monotherapy dose-escalation portion (N of about 50 patients) of the phase I ivuxolimab trial. Partial responses occurred in three dose-escalation patients: two with cutaneous melanoma and one with hepatocellular carcinoma. Intravenous ivuxolimab was administered to patients every 2 weeks at six dose levels: 0.01, 0.1, 0.3, 1.5, 3 and 10 mg/kg. The purpose of peripheral TCRbeta sequencing was to test whether ivuxolimab changed TCR sequence diversity and led to clonal T-cell expansion. Findings and caveats that apply to the study as a whole: After ivuxolimab, CD8+ T cells had more expanded clones than CD4+ T cells on average. Low levels of normalized T-cell clonal expansion were also shown by some nonresponding patients. Clonal expansion of both CD4+ and CD8+ blood T cells was observed from baseline to week 6 at doses 0.1 to 3.0 mg/kg. The antigen specificity of the clonally expanded peripheral T cells was not determined. Partial responders in the 0.1-3.0 mg/kg groups had among the lowest normalized peripheral clonal expansion, especially among CD8+ T cells.

The CDR3 spans 15 residues, from the cysteine through the phenylalanine. Only the CDR3 DNA stays, 45 bases, in frame from base 1. The V and J ends are trimmed by 1 base and 7 bases, leaving 16 bases between them. The germline V gene encodes CDR1 KGHSH and CDR2 LQKENI. Genomic DNA was isolated from the sorted cells so that the TCRbeta CDR3 region could be sequenced. The immunoSEQ Assay was used for sequencing of TCRbeta CDR3 regions. TCRdb re-hosts the immuneACCESS table, in-frame sequences only. Its copies lack some clones; in the studies checked, an unresolved V gene accounts for under half of them, and the cause for the rest is not known. Within this sample are around 74,000 clones, with 84% of them counted one time only. Of the sample, more than 0.5% is held by the ten largest clones. Patients with autoimmune disease history or receiving systemic immunosuppression were excluded from the trial. Peripheral blood for TCR sequencing was collected from all dose cohorts at baseline, on cycle 4 day 1, and on cycle 7 day 1. Samples came from an open-label, multicenter, first-in-human phase I dose-escalation trial of ivuxolimab. Adults with locally advanced or metastatic melanoma, renal cell, hepatocellular, or head and neck squamous cell carcinoma were enrolled in the trial. Before TCR sequencing, CD4+ T cells and CD8+ T cells were sorted from peripheral blood as separate populations.

This clone was detected a few times. The specificity of this receptor is unknown. No quality values exist for individual bases; no much larger clone is one base distant. The source of this sequence is an adult with an advanced solid tumor such as melanoma, head and neck, liver or kidney cancer. This material consisted of CD4+ or CD8+ T cells sorted from blood, taken in a trial of the OX40 agonist ivuxolimab. The chain couples TRBV18 to TRBJ1-1; a weak D assignment points to TRBD1 (6 bases agree). CDR3 loop: CASSPLRGLSGEAFF. The bases are TGTGCCAGCTCACCACTACGGGGGCTTAGCGGTGAAGCTTTCTTT.